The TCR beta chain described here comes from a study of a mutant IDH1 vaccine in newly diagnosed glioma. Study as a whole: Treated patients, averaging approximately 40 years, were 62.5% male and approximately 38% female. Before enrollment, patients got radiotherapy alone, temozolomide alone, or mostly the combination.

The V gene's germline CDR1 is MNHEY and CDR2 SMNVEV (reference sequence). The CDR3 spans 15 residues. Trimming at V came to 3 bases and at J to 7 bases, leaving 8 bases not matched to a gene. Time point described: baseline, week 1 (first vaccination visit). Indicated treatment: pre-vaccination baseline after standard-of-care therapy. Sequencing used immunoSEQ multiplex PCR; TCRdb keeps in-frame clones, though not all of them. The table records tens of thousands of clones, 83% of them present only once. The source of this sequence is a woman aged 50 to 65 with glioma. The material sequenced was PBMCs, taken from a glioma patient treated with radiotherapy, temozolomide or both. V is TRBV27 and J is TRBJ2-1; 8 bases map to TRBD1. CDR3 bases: TGTGCCAGCAGTTTTCGGGCAGGGGGCCGGAATGAGCAGTTCTTC. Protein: CASSFRAGGRNEQFF.